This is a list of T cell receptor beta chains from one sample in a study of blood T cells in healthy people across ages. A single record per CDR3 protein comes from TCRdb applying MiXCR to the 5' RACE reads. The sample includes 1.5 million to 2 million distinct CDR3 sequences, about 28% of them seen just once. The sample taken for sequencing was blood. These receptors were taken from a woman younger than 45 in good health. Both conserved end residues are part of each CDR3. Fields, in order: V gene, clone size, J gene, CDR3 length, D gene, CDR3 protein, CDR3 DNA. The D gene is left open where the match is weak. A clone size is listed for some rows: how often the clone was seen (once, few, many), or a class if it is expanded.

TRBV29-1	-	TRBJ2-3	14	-	CSVVPGERGDTQYF	TGCAGCGTTGTCCCGGGAGAGAGAGGAGATACGCAGTATTTT
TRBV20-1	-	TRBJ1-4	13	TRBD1	CSADPDRGEKPFF	TGCAGTGCTGACCCCGACAGGGGTGAAAAACCGTTTTTT
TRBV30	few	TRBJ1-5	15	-	CAWSVRGGGNQPQHF	TGTGCCTGGAGTGTACGAGGGGGAGGCAATCAGCCCCAGCATTTT
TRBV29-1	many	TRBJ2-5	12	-	CSAGPSQETQYF	TGCAGCGCTGGTCCCAGCCAAGAGACCCAGTACTTC
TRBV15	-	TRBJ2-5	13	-	CATSMSHSGTQYF	TGTGCCACCTCCATGTCGCATTCGGGGACCCAGTACTTC
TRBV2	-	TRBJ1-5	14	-	CASSDRERAQPQHF	TGTGCCAGCAGTGACAGGGAAAGGGCACAGCCCCAGCATTTT
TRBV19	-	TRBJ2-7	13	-	CASSRGSNYEQYF	TGTGCCAGCAGTCGTGGATCCAACTACGAGCAGTACTTC
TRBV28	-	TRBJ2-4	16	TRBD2	CASSPRLAGAKNIQYF	TGTGCCAGCAGCCCAAGACTAGCGGGGGCCAAAAACATTCAGTACTTC
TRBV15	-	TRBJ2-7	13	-	CATSYRGWYERYF	TGTGCCACCAGCTACCGGGGGTGGTACGAGCGGTACTTC
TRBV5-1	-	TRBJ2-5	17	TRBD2	CASSPPGVAGGPETQYF	TGCGCCAGCAGCCCCCCTGGGGTAGCGGGAGGGCCGGAGACCCAGTACTTC
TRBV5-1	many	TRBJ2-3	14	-	CASSYAGSPDTQYF	TGCGCCAGCAGCTACGCAGGGTCACCAGATACGCAGTATTTT
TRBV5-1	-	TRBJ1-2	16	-	CVSSSQSGSYLYDYTF	TGCGTCAGCAGCAGCCAATCAGGGTCTTACCTCTATGACTACACCTTC
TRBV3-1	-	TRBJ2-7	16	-	CASSQDGSGRRNEQYF	TGTGCCAGCAGCCAAGATGGAAGCGGCCGTCGAAATGAGCAGTACTTC
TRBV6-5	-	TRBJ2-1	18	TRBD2	CASSSQGGLAGGLSMRFF	TGTGCCAGCAGTTCACAGGGAGGGCTAGCGGGGGGGTTAAGTATGCGGTTCTTC
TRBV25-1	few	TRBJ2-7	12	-	CAGTTGPYEQYF	TGTGCCGGCACGACAGGTCCCTACGAGCAGTACTTC
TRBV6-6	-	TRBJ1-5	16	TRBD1	CASRSGQGLSNQPQHF	TGTGCCAGCAGGTCAGGACAGGGACTTAGCAATCAGCCCCAGCATTTT
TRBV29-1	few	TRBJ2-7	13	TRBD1	CSAMGTGVAEQYF	TGCAGCGCAATGGGGACAGGGGTTGCCGAGCAGTACTTC
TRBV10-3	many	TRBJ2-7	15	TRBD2	CAISEGVTSGYEQYF	TGTGCCATCAGTGAGGGGGTCACTAGCGGGTACGAGCAGTACTTC
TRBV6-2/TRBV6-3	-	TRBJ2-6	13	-	CASSYAGTNVLTF	TGTGCCAGCAGCTACGCCGGGACCAACGTCCTGACTTTC